Listed below are T cell receptor beta chains from one sample, sequenced in a study of stem cell transplantation in POMP-related autoinflammatory disease. Generated by immunoSEQ multiplex PCR, the TCRdb table keeps only in-frame clones and is missing some. The sample records approximately 23,000 clones, 82% being singletons. The material sequenced was CD4+ T cells from PBMCs, taken before stem cell transplantation. The receptor set was obtained from a human donor with POMP-related autoinflammation and immune dysregulation (PRAID). Both conserved end residues are part of each CDR3. Fields, in order: clone size, D gene, V gene, J gene, CDR3 protein, CDR3 DNA. The D gene is left open where the match is weak. Size tells how often a clone was seen (once, few, many) or the class of an expanded clone, and some rows leave it out.

.	TRBD2	TRBV9	TRBJ2-3	CASSTGLAGAHGTQYF	TGTGCCAGCAGCACCGGACTAGCGGGGGCTCACGGTACGCAGTATTTT
.	.	TRBV2	TRBJ1-1	CASSELGPPNTEAFF	TGTGCCAGCAGTGAGTTGGGACCGCCGAACACTGAAGCTTTCTTT
.	TRBD2	TRBV18	TRBJ2-4	CASSEVAGGKNIQYF	TGTGCCAGCTCGGAAGTAGCGGGAGGTAAAAACATTCAGTACTTC
once	TRBD1	TRBV6-5	TRBJ1-4	CASSRGQGLNEKLFF	TGTGCCAGCAGCAGAGGACAGGGGCTTAATGAAAAACTGTTTTTT
.	TRBD2	TRBV19	TRBJ2-4	CASSSLAGGLAKNIQYF	TGTGCCAGTAGTTCTTTAGCGGGAGGGCTCGCCAAAAACATTCAGTACTTC
.	TRBD2	TRBV2	TRBJ2-3	CASTGLAGSADTQYF	TGTGCCAGCACCGGACTAGCGGGATCAGCAGATACGCAGTATTTT
.	.	TRBV19	TRBJ2-7	CASSRGGAGSYEQYF	TGTGCCAGTAGCAGGGGAGGGGCGGGCTCCTACGAGCAGTACTTC
.	TRBD1	TRBV5-1	TRBJ1-2	CASSWGGGQAEGYTF	TGCGCCAGCAGCTGGGGCGGGGGACAGGCTGAAGGCTACACCTTC
.	TRBD1	TRBV28	TRBJ2-7	CASTTLDPRDSHYEQYF	TGTGCCAGCACTACTTTAGACCCCCGGGACAGCCACTACGAGCAGTACTTC
.	TRBD2	TRBV7-7	TRBJ2-1	CASSLSAGGDNEQFF	TGTGCCAGCAGCCTCTCAGCGGGGGGTGACAATGAGCAGTTCTTC
.	TRBD1	TRBV6-5	TRBJ2-7	CASSYSTGFDYEQYF	TGTGCCAGCAGTTACTCGACAGGGTTTGACTACGAGCAGTACTTC
.	.	TRBV28	TRBJ1-4	CASRAGYNEKLFF	TGTGCCAGTAGGGCCGGATACAATGAAAAACTGTTTTTT
.	.	TRBV5-1	TRBJ1-1	CASSVQAMNTEAFF	TGCGCCAGCAGCGTACAGGCCATGAACACTGAAGCTTTCTTT
.	.	TRBV4-2	TRBJ2-2	CASSHRGDSINTGELFF	TGTGCCAGCAGCCACCGCGGGGACTCCATAAACACCGGGGAGCTGTTTTTT
.	.	TRBV18	TRBJ1-4	CASSPDSPYEKLFF	TGTGCCAGCTCACCGGACAGCCCCTATGAAAAACTGTTTTTT
.	TRBD2	TRBV6-4	TRBJ2-7	CASKAGGPYEQYF	TGTGCCAGCAAGGCGGGGGGACCCTACGAGCAGTACTTC
.	.	TRBV19	TRBJ2-1	CASSAPGVWPYNEQFF	TGTGCCAGTAGCGCTCCCGGGGTGTGGCCCTACAATGAGCAGTTCTTC
few	.	TRBV28	TRBJ1-5	CASSFDPYNQPQHF	TGTGCCAGCAGTTTTGATCCGTACAATCAGCCCCAGCATTTT
.	TRBD2	TRBV6-5	TRBJ2-1	CASSTALAGNEQFF	TGTGCCAGCAGTACGGCACTAGCGGGGAATGAGCAGTTCTTC
.	.	TRBV2	TRBJ2-6	CASSPGAGGSGANVLTF	TGTGCCAGCAGTCCCGGGGCTGGCGGGTCTGGGGCCAACGTCCTGACTTTC
.	.	TRBV10-3	TRBJ2-7	CAISVGGGSPYEQYF	TGTGCCATCAGTGTGGGGGGCGGGAGCCCCTACGAGCAGTACTTC
once	TRBD2	TRBV19	TRBJ2-3	CASSIDRSGGRDTQYF	TGTGCCAGTAGTATAGATCGAAGCGGGGGGAGAGATACGCAGTATTTT
.	TRBD1	TRBV28	TRBJ1-5	CASSGPTGTGGNQPQHF	TGTGCCAGCAGCGGCCCAACCGGGACAGGGGGCAATCAGCCCCAGCATTTT
.	TRBD1	TRBV5-1	TRBJ2-1	CASSRGTGGLNEQFF	TGCGCCAGCAGCCGTGGGACAGGGGGCTTAAATGAGCAGTTCTTC
.	TRBD1	TRBV28	TRBJ1-1	CASSSGQGVKYTEAFF	TGTGCCAGCAGTTCAGGACAGGGGGTAAAGTACACTGAAGCTTTCTTT
.	.	TRBV29-1	TRBJ2-1	CSVGATSYNEQFF	TGCAGCGTTGGGGCGACTTCCTACAATGAGCAGTTCTTC
.	TRBD2	TRBV18	TRBJ2-5	CASSLAGLPQETQYF	TGTGCCAGCTCACTTGCGGGACTACCCCAAGAGACCCAGTACTTC
.	TRBD1	TRBV19	TRBJ1-2	CASRFRDRVFLRSNYGYTF	TGTGCCAGTAGGTTCCGGGACAGGGTATTTTTGAGGTCTAACTATGGCTACACCTTC
.	TRBD1	TRBV5-1	TRBJ1-6	CASSLGDRGYNSPLHF	TGCGCCAGCAGCTTGGGCGACAGGGGGTATAATTCACCCCTCCACTTT
once	TRBD2	TRBV5-1	TRBJ2-5	CASSFLSGGAETQYF	TGCGCCAGCAGCTTTCTAAGCGGGGGGGCTGAGACCCAGTACTTC
.	TRBD2	TRBV7-6	TRBJ2-3	CASSLDRAGAQYF	TGTGCCAGCAGCTTAGATCGAGCGGGAGCGCAGTATTTT
.	.	TRBV4-2	TRBJ2-3	CASSRRRRSTDTQGTDTQYF	TGTGCCAGCAGCCGCCGGAGGAGGAGCACAGATACGCAGGGAACAGATACGCAGTATTTT
.	TRBD1	TRBV5-1	TRBJ2-5	CASSLEGGGETQYF	TGCGCCAGCAGCTTGGAAGGGGGCGGAGAGACCCAGTACTTC
few	TRBD1	TRBV7-9	TRBJ1-2	CASSETGPAGYTF	TGTGCCAGCAGCGAGACAGGGCCAGCGGGCTACACCTTC
.	TRBD1	TRBV5-1	TRBJ1-3	CASSWTGTSESGNTIYF	TGCGCCAGCAGCTGGACAGGAACGTCGGAGTCTGGAAACACCATATATTTT
.	.	TRBV7-2	TRBJ2-5	CASSFASNQETQYF	TGTGCCAGCAGCTTCGCGAGCAACCAAGAGACCCAGTACTTC
.	.	TRBV7-9	TRBJ2-3	CASSLAPAPDTQYF	TGTGCCAGCAGCTTGGCTCCCGCTCCAGATACGCAGTATTTT
.	.	TRBV15	TRBJ2-3	CATSRDMGTVGTDTQYF	TGTGCCACCAGCAGAGATATGGGGACGGTCGGCACAGATACGCAGTATTTT
.	TRBD1	TRBV29-1	TRBJ2-7	CSVESAGQGAKLSYEQYF	TGCAGCGTTGAGTCGGCCGGGCAGGGGGCGAAACTTTCCTACGAGCAGTACTTC
.	.	TRBV7-9	TRBJ2-3	CASSLEADTQYF	TGTGCCAGCAGCCTAGAAGCAGATACGCAGTATTTT
.	TRBD2	TRBV10-2	TRBJ2-2	CASSESAGGPSGELFF	TGCGCCAGCAGTGAGTCTGCGGGGGGGCCATCCGGGGAGCTGTTTTTT
.	.	TRBV6-1	TRBJ1-2	CASSKGTDNSYTF	TGTGCCAGCAGTAAAGGGACGGATAATAGCTACACCTTC
.	.	TRBV2	TRBJ1-6	CASSDAGGRGGSYNSPLHF	TGTGCCAGCAGTGACGCCGGGGGCCGAGGTGGGTCCTATAATTCACCCCTCCACTTT
.	TRBD1	TRBV7-2	TRBJ1-1	CASSLVTGGRGTEAFF	TGTGCCAGCAGCTTAGTTACAGGGGGCCGGGGGACTGAAGCTTTCTTT
.	.	TRBV28	TRBJ2-7	CASSFSDSSYEQYF	TGTGCCAGCAGTTTCTCGGACTCTTCCTACGAGCAGTACTTC
.	.	TRBV4-1	TRBJ1-1	CASSQDFSGDTEAFF	TGCGCCAGCAGCCAAGATTTCAGTGGAGACACTGAAGCTTTCTTT
.	.	TRBV10-3	TRBJ2-2	CAINGNTGELFF	TGTGCCATCAACGGGAACACCGGGGAGCTGTTTTTT
once	TRBD1	TRBV7-9	TRBJ1-1	CASSYKAGGARTEAFF	TGTGCCAGCAGCTATAAGGCAGGGGGCGCAAGGACTGAAGCTTTCTTT
once	TRBD2	TRBV4-1	TRBJ2-3	CASSQDWAGGSTDTQYF	TGCGCCAGCAGCCAAGATTGGGCGGGAGGCAGCACAGATACGCAGTATTTT
.	.	TRBV19	TRBJ2-5	CASGKGGSGETQYF	TGTGCCAGCGGGAAGGGCGGTTCGGGAGAGACCCAGTACTTC
.	.	TRBV28	TRBJ1-5	CASRGTRLDQPQHF	TGTGCCAGCAGGGGGACGAGGTTAGATCAGCCCCAGCATTTT